The next 27 T cell receptor beta chains were all read from a single sample in a study of shared clonotypes between healthy human individuals. Data came from immunoSEQ multiplex PCR; TCRdb stores just in-frame clones and leaves some out. The sample yields 2 million to 2.5 million clones, approximately 94% seen once. Sequencing was done on a sample of naive CD4+ T cells from PBMCs. Stated subset: CD45RA+ positively selected. The source is a man aged 18 to 35 in good health. Some clones in this sample may be carry-over from other donors' samples.

This clone appeared a single time. The chain's CDR3 is CASSQHTQETQYF. Here the CDR3 DNA reads TGCGCCAGCAGCCAACACACCCAAGAGACCCAGTACTTC. The chain has TRBV4-3 and TRBJ2-5; no clear D gene. Trimming removed 2 bases from V and 1 base from J, with 5 bases in between. The CDR3 is 13 residues long. The germline V gene encodes CDR1 LGHNA and CDR2 YSLEER.

The chain links TRBV4-2 to TRBJ1-4; 7 nucleotides match TRBD1. The V gene's germline CDR1 is LGHNA and CDR2 YNFKEQ. The CDR3 loop spans 14 amino acids. J was trimmed by 4 bases and V by 5 bases; bases with no gene match: 4. CDR3 in amino acids: CASSVRDSNEKLFF. Written as DNA, the CDR3 is TGTGCCAGCAGCGTACGGGACAGTAATGAAAAACTGTTTTTT.

This chain connects TRBV5-1 to TRBJ2-2; possibly TRBD1 or TRBD2 for D (5 bases each). The CDR3 runs to 14 residues. Germline loops: CDR1 SGHRS, CDR2 YFSETQ. V was pared by 4 bases and J by 8 bases, with 15 bases between. CDR3 loop: CASSPGAFGGELFF. The CDR3, as DNA: TGCGCCAGCAGCCCCGGGGCCTTCGGGGGGGAGCTGTTTTTT.

This rearrangement joins TRBV7-2 to TRBJ1-1; D unresolved. The length of the CDR3 is 13 residues. Between the trimmed V and J ends, which lost 1 base and 4 bases, there was a span of 7 bases. Germline CDR1 and CDR2: SGHTA and FQGNSA. The CDR3 bases are TGTGCCAGCAGCTTAGAGGCGCGCACTGAAGCTTTCTTT. This codes for CASSLEARTEAFF.

This chain uses TRBV6-4 with TRBJ2-2; D possibly corresponds to TRBD2 (6 bases). This CDR3 has 15 amino acids. Trimming shortened V by 8 bases and J by 5 bases, and 18 bases separated the two germline ends. From germline, CDR1 is MRHNA and CDR2 SNTAGT. DNA for the CDR3: TGTGCCAGCGCCGTTGGAGACCGGGGGACCGGGGAGCTGTTTTTT. Amino acids: CASAVGDRGTGELFF.

V is TRBV28 and J is TRBJ2-7; no firm D call. Trimming took off 6 bases at V and 2 bases at J, with 8 bases between the two ends. CDR1 MDHEN and CDR2 SYDVKM come from the germline V gene. This CDR3 comprises 12 residues. This chain's CDR3 is CASSGVTYEQYF. The DNA of the CDR3 is TGTGCCAGCAGCGGTGTCACCTACGAGCAGTACTTC.

This sequence joins TRBV4-2 and TRBJ1-4; possible D gene TRBD1, 6 bases. Germline lookup yields CDR1 LGHNA and CDR2 YNFKEQ. The CDR3 extends over 18 amino acids. The V end was cut by 1 base, the J end by 0 bases, with 15 bases between. The CDR3 reads CASSQAGGGSPTNEKLFF. The DNA of the CDR3 is TGTGCCAGCAGCCAAGCTGGGGGCGGTAGTCCAACTAATGAAAAACTGTTTTTT.

The chain has TRBV28 and TRBJ1-1; D is perhaps TRBD1 (6 bases). Trimming left V 6 bases short and J 0 bases short, with 14 bases between. The CDR3 consists of 15 residues. The germline V gene has CDR1 MDHEN and CDR2 SYDVKM. This chain's CDR3 is CASSRGQKMNTEAFF. The CDR3 DNA reads TGTGCCAGCAGCAGAGGACAGAAGATGAACACTGAAGCTTTCTTT.

This sequence joins TRBV18 and TRBJ1-1; D not certain. This CDR3 comprises 16 residues. V was shortened by 0 bases and J by 0 bases, with 11 bases between the two germline ends. The V gene's germline CDR1 is KGHSH and CDR2 LQKENI. The CDR3 protein is CASSPPSVPLNTEAFF. The CDR3 DNA reads TGTGCCAGCTCACCACCTTCGGTACCCCTGAACACTGAAGCTTTCTTT.

The rearrangement uses TRBV6-6 and TRBJ2-7; TRBD1 aligns across 9 bases. This CDR3 comprises 16 residues. Germline-derived CDR1 and CDR2 are MNHNY and SVGAGI (reference sequence). J gave up 3 bases and V 4 bases, and 10 bases lay outside the gene matches. CDR3 protein: CASSSTPGQGFYEQYF. For the CDR3, the DNA is TGTGCCAGCAGTTCGACCCCGGGACAGGGATTCTACGAGCAGTACTTC.

The genes are TRBV15 and TRBJ2-1; 12 nucleotides match TRBD2. J lost 6 bases, V lost 3 bases, and 6 bases had no gene match. CDR1 and CDR2 from the germline V gene are LNHNV and YYDKDF (reference sequence). This CDR3 spans 16 amino acids. The CDR3 DNA reads TGTGCCACCAGCAGGGACCCGACTAGCGGGGGCAATGAGCAGTTCTTC. Protein sequence: CATSRDPTSGGNEQFF.

The rearrangement links TRBV18 to TRBJ1-4; D is undetermined. Germline CDR1 is KGHSH and CDR2 is LQKENI. The V end was cut by 3 bases, the J end by 0 bases, with 8 bases between. The CDR3 has 15 amino acids. CDR3 coding DNA: TGTGCCAGCTCACCGGAGCCTGCAACTAATGAAAAACTGTTTTTT. The encoded protein is CASSPEPATNEKLFF.

V usage is TRBV29-1 and J usage is TRBJ2-7; 10 bases match TRBD1. This CDR3 region has 16 residues. Losses at the gene ends were 0 bases for V and 2 bases for J; bases not matched to a gene: 7. Germline values: CDR1 SQVTM, CDR2 ANQGSEA. The CDR3, as DNA: TGCAGCGTTGAAGATATGGGGACAGGGGCGCCCTACGAGCAGTACTTC. Translating gives CSVEDMGTGAPYEQYF.

V usage is TRBV7-8 and J usage is TRBJ1-4; maybe TRBD1 (6 bases). Trimming cost V 6 bases and J 7 bases, with 15 bases left between them. The CDR3 runs to 14 residues. Looked up from germline, CDR1 is SGHVS and CDR2 is FQNEAQ. CDR3: CASSYRVGAEKLFF. DNA of the CDR3: TGTGCCAGCAGTTACAGGGTGGGTGCTGAAAAACTGTTTTTT.

The gene calls are TRBV9 and TRBJ2-7; unclear D gene. The germline CDR1 and CDR2 sequences are SGDLS and YYNGEE. The CDR3 has 13 amino acids. The V end was cut by 0 bases, the J end by 6 bases, with 10 bases between. The DNA of the CDR3 is TGTGCCAGCAGCGTAGTTATGGAGAGCGAGCAGTACTTC. This translates into CASSVVMESEQYF.

Only one count was recorded for this clone. V usage is TRBV10-3 and J usage is TRBJ2-7; D not resolved. There are 13 residues in the CDR3. Looked up from germline, CDR1 is ENHRY and CDR2 is SYGVKD. Deletions cut 3 bases from V and 4 bases from J, with 10 bases between. CDR3 nucleotides: TGTGCCATCAGTGATTCCAAGCAATACGAGCAGTACTTC. Translated: CAISDSKQYEQYF.

The rearrangement links TRBV7-9 to TRBJ2-7, with 11 positions matching TRBD2. V lost 4 bases and J lost 6; bases outside the gene matches: 11. Germline V CDR1 and CDR2: SEHNR, FQNEAQ (reference sequence). The CDR3 is 16 amino acids. CDR3: CASSSRPLAGGSEQYF. CDR3 in DNA: TGTGCCAGCAGCTCGCGCCCGCTAGCGGGAGGCTCCGAGCAGTACTTC.

The rearrangement links TRBV2 to TRBJ2-4; TRBD1 matches at 7 bases. This CDR3 spans 15 amino acids. Trimming removed 6 bases from V and 4 bases from J; junction bases left unmatched: 9. The germline gives CDR1 SNHLY, CDR2 FYNNEI. CDR3 coding DNA: TGTGCCAGCAGCCTTGACAGGGATGAAAAAAACATTCAGTACTTC. Amino acid sequence: CASSLDRDEKNIQYF.

The rearrangement joins TRBV7-6 to TRBJ2-4; TRBD2 agrees at 8 bases. CDR3 length: 16 residues. Unmatched junction bases numbered 7, after V lost 1 base and J lost 5 bases. Germline V gives CDR1 SGHVS, CDR2 FNYEAQ. In nucleotides, the CDR3 is TGTGCCAGCAGCTTAGGTCCGGGAGGGGCCCAAAACATTCAGTACTTC. This sequence encodes CASSLGPGGAQNIQYF.

V gene TRBV18 combines with J gene TRBJ2-2; no clear D. This CDR3 comprises 12 residues. Trimming shortened V by 4 bases and J by 6 bases, and 6 bases separated the two germline ends. Germline loops: CDR1 KGHSH, CDR2 LQKENI. CDR3 nucleotides: TGTGCCAGCTCACGTGAGCCCGGGGAGCTGTTTTTT. The encoded protein is CASSREPGELFF.

The V and J genes are TRBV7-2 and TRBJ2-7; 8 bases match TRBD2. The CDR3 totals 15 residues. The germline CDR1 and CDR2 sequences are SGHTA and FQGNSA. V lost 5 bases and J lost 2; bases outside the gene matches: 8. The CDR3 protein is CASSPRVAGTYEQYF. DNA of the CDR3: TGTGCCAGCAGCCCCCGGGTAGCGGGGACCTACGAGCAGTACTTC.

The CDR3 region has the DNA TGTGCCAGCTCACCGGGACTAATTGGCGAGCAGTACTTC. Translation: CASSPGLIGEQYF. The rearrangement links TRBV18 to TRBJ2-7; the match to TRBD2 covers 7 bases. This CDR3 contains 13 residues. V dropped 3 bases and J dropped 6; count of bases not matched to a gene: 5. Germline CDR1 and CDR2: KGHSH and LQKENI.

The sample holds one count of this clone. This chain uses TRBV19 with TRBJ1-5, with TRBD1 as a possible D gene (5 bases). V was shortened by 1 base and J by 0 bases, with 13 bases between the two germline ends. The CDR3 consists of 17 residues. Germline V gene lookup returns CDR1 LNHDA and CDR2 SQIVND (reference sequence). Here the CDR3 reads CASSIVGAAYSNQPQHF. CDR3 in DNA: TGTGCCAGTAGTATAGTTGGGGCAGCGTATAGCAATCAGCCCCAGCATTTT.

The rearrangement uses TRBV9 and TRBJ2-1; 7 bases match TRBD2. V was clipped by 0 bases and J by 10 bases; unmatched bases: 7. CDR1 and CDR2 from the germline V gene are SGDLS and YYNGEE. The CDR3 has 14 residues. The CDR3 here is CASSVDETSREQFF. Here the CDR3 DNA reads TGTGCCAGCAGCGTAGATGAGACTAGCAGGGAGCAGTTCTTC.

A word on this clone: This sample also contains other DNA sequences that code for the same CDR3. V is TRBV11-3 and J is TRBJ2-3; D unresolved. The CDR3 totals 12 residues. Germline-derived CDR1 and CDR2 are SGHNT and YENEEA. Trimming removed 0 bases at V and 6 bases at J, with 4 bases between. For the CDR3, the DNA is TGTGCCAGCAGCTTAGATTCCGATACGCAGTATTTT. It is translated as CASSLDSDTQYF.

The chain recombines TRBV13 with TRBJ1-5; maybe TRBD1 (5 bases). Germline CDR1 and CDR2: PRHDT and FYEKMQ (reference sequence). Deletions cut 2 bases from V and 3 bases from J, with 17 bases between. This CDR3 is 17 amino acids long. The CDR3 DNA reads as TGTGCCAGCAGCTTACGAAGGTTGGGGGGAAACAATCAGCCCCAGCATTTT. Translating it yields CASSLRRLGGNNQPQHF.

The CDR3 DNA sequence: TGCGCCAGCCTCAGGACAGGCTACAACGAGCAGTACTTC. It specifies CASLRTGYNEQYF. The rearrangement joins TRBV10-1 to TRBJ2-7, with 7 bases aligning to TRBD1. With 8 bases clipped from V and 5 bases from J, the junction kept 9 bases outside the gene matches. Germline V lookup: CDR1 WNHNN, CDR2 SYGVQD (reference sequence). The CDR3 extends over 13 amino acids.